These T cell receptor beta chains were read from a single sample in a study of T cell changes during pregnancy in multiple sclerosis. Produced via immunoSEQ multiplex PCR; TCRdb's table is partial and in-frame only. Of 35,000 or so clones in the sample, about 90% were seen once. Material: CD4+ T cells from peripheral blood mononuclear cells, obtained before pregnancy. The origin of the receptors is a female donor with multiple sclerosis, enrolled in a pregnancy study. CDR3s leave out the opening cysteine and the closing phenylalanine or tryptophan. Fields, in order: CDR3 length, J gene, V gene, CDR3 protein.

length: 13; J: TRBJ2-3; V: TRBV7-9; CDR3: ASSLAPSGTDTQY
length: 12; J: TRBJ2-7; V: TRBV30; CDR3: AWNTGTGPYEQY
length: 14; J: TRBJ2-7; V: TRBV12-2; CDR3: ASRLQTSGSGDEQY
length: 11; J: TRBJ2-5; V: TRBV30; CDR3: AWSMDSQETQY
length: 17; J: TRBJ2-3; V: TRBV5-4; CDR3: ASTIFSTGVPINTDTQY
length: 10; J: TRBJ1-1; V: TRBV7-9; CDR3: ASSLSDTEAF
length: 13; J: TRBJ1-1; V: TRBV29-1; CDR3: SVGWDSLMNTEAF
length: 15; J: TRBJ2-1; V: TRBV7-9; CDR3: ASSLAGAGALYNEQF
length: 13; J: TRBJ2-7; V: TRBV7-2; CDR3: ASSHGLAGGNEQY
length: 12; J: TRBJ2-7; V: TRBV7-8; CDR3: ASSLVVSGYEQY
length: 12; J: TRBJ1-4; V: TRBV6-1; CDR3: ASRDRVTNEKLF
length: 16; J: TRBJ2-5; V: TRBV6-1; CDR3: ASSEGNLRRQNQETQY
length: 14; J: TRBJ2-7; V: TRBV28; CDR3: ASSSYRDRVVYEQY
length: 14; J: TRBJ2-3; V: TRBV29-1; CDR3: SVEGQGIQVTDTQY
length: 14; J: TRBJ2-1; V: TRBV2; CDR3: ASSSAGRESSGEQF
length: 14; J: TRBJ2-5; V: TRBV19; CDR3: ASSIDSGTSGQTQY
length: 16; J: TRBJ2-1; V: TRBV4-2; CDR3: ASSQEPGGLAALNEQF
length: 13; J: TRBJ2-6; V: TRBV6-5; CDR3: ASSWLRAGANVLT
length: 11; J: TRBJ2-2; V: TRBV2; CDR3: ASNHRAAGELF
length: 13; J: TRBJ2-7; V: TRBV6-6; CDR3: ASSLRAGGSYEQY
length: 12; J: TRBJ2-1; V: TRBV5-1; CDR3: ASSSPGGSEEQF
length: 12; J: TRBJ2-3; V: TRBV12-5; CDR3: ASGLGLELDTQY